This T cell receptor beta chain was recorded in a study of regulatory T cells in long-lasting Graves disease. Study-wide context: Over 5 years on antithyroid drugs plus positive TSH receptor antibodies marked Graves' disease as persistent.

Study-wide findings and caveats: Investigators studied peripheral blood only, not thyroid tissue.

This CDR3 has 20 amino acids. V shed 4 bases and J 0 bases; nucleotides not matched to a gene: 13. Germline loops: CDR1 LGHDT, CDR2 YNNKEL (reference sequence). Assembly of TCR beta libraries relied on iRepertoire HTBI primers together with Arm-PCR of CDR3 regions. TCRdb fed the multiplex PCR reads into MiXCR, producing one record per CDR3 protein. Among about 310,000 distinct CDR3 sequences, 22% were seen once, and the ten largest hold 45% to 70%. As to time point: persistent/refractory GD, antithyroid drugs over 5 years with positive TRAb. Extracted RNA from PBMCs served as the source of the TCR library. On this clonotype itself: Its antigen is currently unknown.

The chain is built from TRBV3-1 and TRBJ2-1; 12 bases line up with TRBD2. This TCR came from a female donor with Graves disease. The material sequenced was peripheral blood mononuclear cells (PBMCs), taken when the disease was refractory, from a patient treated with antithyroid drugs. CDR3 nucleotides: TGTGCCAGCAGCCCTCGACTAGCGGGGGTGGTGGGGGACTCCTACAATGAGCAGTTCTTC. This sequence encodes CASSPRLAGVVGDSYNEQFF.